The 14 T cell receptor beta chains below all came from one sample that was sequenced in a study of blood T cell repertoires in COVID-19. The data were produced by immunoSEQ multiplex PCR, yet TCRdb's version contains in-frame clones alone and is incomplete. The sample includes 40,000 to 50,000 clones, 76% seen only once; the top ten take more than 7.5%. Sequencing was performed on peripheral blood. These receptors were taken from a man between 65 and 79 years old with active or convalescent COVID-19.

The chain couples TRBV10-2 to TRBJ1-1; the match to TRBD1 covers 12 bases. V trimming: 2 bases; J trimming: 7 bases; junction bases outside the gene matches: 5. CDR1 WSHSY and CDR2 SAAADI come from the germline V gene. This CDR3 is built from 15 residues. CDR3 nucleotides: TGCGCCAGCAGTGAGCCGGGACAGGGGGCCTTTGAAGCTTTCTTT. This translates into CASSEPGQGAFEAFF.

This clone was counted a single time. V usage is TRBV28 and J usage is TRBJ1-5, with 9 nucleotides matching TRBD1. Per the germline V gene, CDR1 is MDHEN and CDR2 is SYDVKM. The junction had 3 bases not matched to a gene; V was cut back by 3 bases and J by 3 bases. The CDR3 totals 15 residues. CDR3 loop: CASSFGQGFNQPQHF. CDR3 coding DNA: TGTGCCAGCAGTTTCGGACAGGGGTTCAATCAGCCCCAGCATTTT.

The chain employs TRBV11-2 and TRBJ2-7; 11 nucleotides line up with TRBD2. V lost 3 bases to trimming and J lost 3 bases; unmatched junction nucleotides: 4. CDR1 SGHAT and CDR2 FQNNGV come from the germline V gene. CDR3 length: 15 amino acids. CDR3: CASSFGLAGGYEQYF. In nucleotides, the CDR3 is TGTGCCAGCAGCTTCGGGCTAGCGGGGGGCTACGAGCAGTACTTC.

The CDR3 here is CASRRLAGGAGANVLTF. As DNA, the CDR3 is TGTGCCAGCAGGCGACTAGCGGGGGGGGCTGGGGCCAACGTCCTGACTTTC. This chain connects TRBV7-2 to TRBJ2-6; 14 bases fit TRBD2. Per the germline V gene, CDR1 is SGHTA and CDR2 is FQGNSA. The CDR3 runs 17 residues. Trimming removed 6 bases from V and 2 bases from J; junction bases left unmatched: 3.

The gene calls are TRBV10-1 and TRBJ2-1; TRBD2 might be the D (5 bases). The CDR3 is made up of 16 amino acids. CDR1 and CDR2 (germline): WNHNN, SYGVQD (reference sequence). Trimming removed 4 bases at V and 4 bases at J, with 17 bases between. The CDR3 sequence is CASSGRSGGDYNEQFF. CDR3 in DNA: TGCGCCAGCAGTGGAAGGTCTGGAGGAGATTACAATGAGCAGTTCTTC.

The genes are TRBV5-4 and TRBJ1-2; D unclear. The CDR3 is 13 residues long. Germline V gene data show CDR1 as SGHNT and CDR2 as YYREEE (reference sequence). The V end was cut by 2 bases, the J end by 2 bases, with 7 bases between. The CDR3 nucleotides read TGTGCCAGCAGCTTAGCGGGGAACTATGGCTACACCTTC. Its translation is CASSLAGNYGYTF. The complete variable domain, with remaining parts taken from reference TRBV5-4 and TRBJ1-2, reads ETGVTQSPTHLIKTRGQQVTLRCSSQSGHNTVSWYQQALGQGPQFIFQYYREEENGRGNFPPRFSGLQFPNYSSELNVNALELDDSALYLCASSLAGNYGYTFGSGTRLTVV.

The V gene is TRBV19, the J gene TRBJ1-2; perhaps TRBD1 as D (5 bases). Germline values: CDR1 LNHDA, CDR2 SQIVND (reference sequence). The V end was cut by 3 bases, the J end by 4 bases, with 18 bases between. The CDR3 covers 16 residues. The CDR3 DNA sequence: TGTGCCAGTAGTATCACAACAGGCCCAGCTGGCTATGGCTACACCTTC. This translates into CASSITTGPAGYGYTF.

This rearrangement joins TRBV2 to TRBJ1-2; D is undetermined. Between the trimmed V and J ends, which lost 6 bases and 2 bases, there was a span of 10 bases. The CDR3 totals 13 residues. Germline CDR1 reads SNHLY; CDR2 reads FYNNEI. Here the CDR3 reads CASRATSNYGYTF. CDR3 DNA: TGTGCCAGCAGGGCGACATCGAACTATGGCTACACCTTC. Complete variable domain (other parts from reference TRBV2 and TRBJ1-2): EPEVTQTPSHQVTQMGQEVILRCVPISNHLYFYWYRQILGQKVEFLVSFYNNEISEKSEIFDDQFSVERPDGSNFTLKIRSTKLEDSAMYFCASRATSNYGYTFGSGTRLTVV.

V usage is TRBV10-3 and J usage is TRBJ1-2; no reliable D call. This CDR3 spans 11 amino acids. V lost 10 bases, J lost 6 bases, and 12 bases lay in between. Germline V gives CDR1 ENHRY, CDR2 SYGVKD. This chain's CDR3 is CATSWADGYTF. The CDR3 region has the DNA TGTGCCACCTCGTGGGCTGATGGCTACACCTTC.

V and J are TRBV12-5 and TRBJ1-1; a possible D gene is TRBD1 (5 bases). Germline values: CDR1 LGHNT, CDR2 FRNRAP. The CDR3 sequence is 13 residues long. Trimming pared 6 bases from V and 5 bases from J, leaving 13 bases between. CDR3 amino acids: CASGFEGVTEAFF. DNA for the CDR3: TGTGCTAGTGGCTTTGAAGGGGTAACTGAAGCTTTCTTT. Filled out from reference TRBV12-5 and TRBJ1-1, the complete variable domain reads DARVTQTPRHKVTEMGQEVTMRCQPILGHNTVFWYRQTMMQGLELLAYFRNRAPLDDSGMPKDRFSAEMPDATLATLKIQPSEPRDSAVYFCASGFEGVTEAFFGQGTRLTVV.

CDR3 sequence reads: CASSIRFEQFF. The CDR3, as DNA: TGTGCCAGCAGTATCAGGTTTGAGCAGTTCTTC. This chain connects TRBV12-3 or TRBV12-4 to TRBJ2-1; the D is unclear. The CDR3 is made up of 11 amino acids. The ends were cut back, 5 bases at V and 9 bases at J, with 8 bases in the middle.

This clone was detected a few times. The chain links TRBV15 to TRBJ2-1, with TRBD2 identical over 10 bases. The length of the CDR3 is 16 residues. Germline V gene lookup returns CDR1 LNHNV and CDR2 YYDKDF (reference sequence). Trimming cost V 3 bases and J 4 bases; bases outside gene matches: 6. CDR3: CATSSAPSGGYNEQFF. CDR3 DNA: TGTGCCACCAGCAGCGCCCCTAGCGGGGGTTACAATGAGCAGTTCTTC.

Only one count was recorded for this clone. The CDR3 region is CASRGQGNTEAFF. The CDR3 bases are TGTGCCAGCCGGGGACAGGGGAACACTGAAGCTTTCTTT. The genes are TRBV3-1 (or the pseudogene TRBV3-2) and TRBJ1-1; the match to TRBD1 covers 9 bases. Germline CDR1 reads LGHDT; CDR2 reads YNNKEL (reference sequence). Trimming at V came to 8 bases and at J to 1 base, leaving 2 bases not matched to a gene. CDR3 length equals 13 residues.

As DNA, the CDR3 is TGTGCCAGCTCTACAACCTCCCTAGCGGGGGCCCCCGGGGCCGGGGAGCTGTTTTTT. Protein product: CASSTTSLAGAPGAGELFF. The chain is built from TRBV18 and TRBJ2-2; 10 bases are shared with TRBD2. After removal of 6 bases from V and 6 bases from J, the junction contained 19 bases not matched to a gene. Germline V lookup: CDR1 KGHSH, CDR2 LQKENI. The CDR3 covers 19 residues.